This T cell receptor (beta chain) was sequenced during a study of beta chain features in type 1 diabetes. Only a few counts were recorded for this clone. Reverse transcription of all isolated RNA meant that expressed TCRB transcripts were sequenced. Using immunoSEQ multiplex PCR, the repertoire was profiled, and TCRdb retains in-frame clones only, with some absent. The table records fewer than 650,000 clones, around 15% of them present only once. The germline gives CDR1 GTSNPN, CDR2 SVGIG (reference sequence). The V and J ends lost 2 bases and 2 bases respectively, with 23 bases between them. The CDR3 is 18 residues long.

This clonotype originated in a man aged 18 to 29 in good health. The sequencing input was naive CD4+ T cells from blood. V usage is TRBV30 and J usage is TRBJ2-3; D perhaps matches TRBD2 (6 bases). The CDR3 coding sequence is TGTGCCTGGAGTAACCAGGGTTTATGGCGGGGAACCACAGATACGCAGTATTTT. This sequence encodes CAWSNQGLWRGTTDTQYF.